This entry concerns a single TCR beta chain. Its matching antigen is unknown. Germline and junction disagree at one end, which may indicate a read error. This CDR3 comprises 14 residues. Per germline, CDR1 SGHTA and CDR2 FQGTGA. This sample is part of a study of CD8+CD57+ T cells in acquired aplastic anemia. Overall study: Quantities of DNA derived from sorted CD4+ and CD8+ cells averaged approximately 3 ug. Study outcomes and limitations: Around 29 CD8+ CDR3 sequences were shared between patients and controls.

Genomic DNA, serving as template, underwent TCR beta VDJ and CDR3 profiling. TCRdb called the reads again in MiXCR, with one record for every CDR3 protein. Of hundreds of thousands of distinct CDR3 sequences in the sample, approximately 70% were seen once. The sequenced sample was sorted CD4+, CD8+, or CD8+CD57+ T cells (not recorded which) from PBMCs. This receptor was taken from a human donor in good health, serving as a control. V and J are TRBV7-3 and TRBJ1-5; unclear D gene. The CDR3 bases are TGTGCCAGCAGCTTAAACACTAACACTGAAGCTTTCTTTTTT. Translation: CASSLNTNTEAFFF.